This TCR beta chain was profiled in a study of T cells in Graves' hyperthyroidism and ophthalmopathy. Amplified TCR beta CDR3 regions derived from RNA transcripts. Primed by the HTBI set, a first-round RT-PCR was run on the TCR CDR3. TCRdb re-called the multiplex PCR reads with MiXCR, one entry per CDR3 protein. The sample has approximately 560,000 distinct CDR3 sequences, 15% to 19% seen once. The germline V and J ends were trimmed by 2 bases and 6 bases, with 11 bases remaining between them. The CDR3 is 14 amino acids. The germline CDR1 and CDR2 sequences are KGHSH and LQKENI. This clonotype was seen ten or more times.

This TCR came from a woman aged 25 to 45 with Graves' hyperthyroidism. This chain links TRBV18 with TRBJ2-1, with TRBD2 as a possible D gene (5 bases). The sample taken for sequencing was blood. CDR3 loop: CASSPKTIFNEQFF. DNA of the CDR3: TGTGCCAGCTCACCAAAGACTATTTTCAATGAGCAGTTCTTC.